The 28 T cell receptor beta chains below come from one sample, sequenced in a study of blood T cell repertoires in COVID-19. Repertoires were generated with immunoSEQ multiplex PCR, while TCRdb's copy carries only in-frame clones and drops some. Among 90,000 to 120,000 clones, more than 75% were seen once, and the ten largest hold about 15%. Sequencing was done on a sample of peripheral blood. These receptors all stem from a man aged 50 or older with acute or convalescent COVID-19.

This clone was seen once. The chain combines TRBV12-3 or TRBV12-4 with TRBJ2-2; D remains unclear. V lost 3 bases, J lost 8 bases, and 4 bases lay in between. The CDR3 sequence is 11 residues long. The CDR3 region has the DNA TGTGCCAGCAGTTTTACTGGGGAGCTGTTTTTT. It yields the protein CASSFTGELFF.

The V gene is TRBV2, the J gene TRBJ2-4; tentatively, D is TRBD2 (5 bases). Germline CDR1 reads SNHLY; CDR2 reads FYNNEI. V was clipped by 7 bases and J by 8 bases, with 15 bases between them. The CDR3 is made up of 13 amino acids. The CDR3 coding sequence is TGTGCCAGCACCAACGGGGTTTCAGACATTCAGTACTTC. This gives the protein CASTNGVSDIQYF.

The chain is built from TRBV7-2 and TRBJ2-5; D call uncertain. Germline CDR1 and CDR2: SGHTA and FQGNSA. This CDR3 spans 12 amino acids. Between the trimmed V and J ends, which lost 2 bases and 1 base, there was a span of 2 bases. The CDR3 DNA follows: TGTGCCAGCAGCTTACGCCAAGAGACCCAGTACTTC. Protein product: CASSLRQETQYF.

V gene TRBV15 combines with J gene TRBJ1-2; 7 bases agree with TRBD1. The CDR3 contains 16 residues. Germline V gene data show CDR1 as LNHNV and CDR2 as YYDKDF (reference sequence). V lost 5 bases and J lost 8; bases outside the gene matches: 17. In nucleotides, the CDR3 is TGTGCCACCAGCGCTGAAGCCCGAGGGGGCGCCGAGGGCTACACCTTC. It codes for CATSAEARGGAEGYTF. Full variable domain (outside the CDR3, taken from reference TRBV15 and TRBJ1-2): DAMVIQNPRYQVTQFGKPVTLSCSQTLNHNVMYWYQQKSSQAPKLLFHYYDKDFNNEADTPDNFQSRRPNTSFCFLDIRSPGLGDTAMYLCATSAEARGGAEGYTFGSGTRLTVV.

This clone was seen a few times. The V gene is TRBV12-3 or TRBV12-4, the J gene TRBJ1-1; 7 nucleotides match TRBD1. V trimming: 6 bases; J trimming: 5 bases; junction bases outside the gene matches: 6. The CDR3 has 13 amino acids. Here the CDR3 reads CASSTTGSTEAFF. The CDR3 DNA is TGTGCCAGCAGCACGACAGGGAGTACTGAAGCTTTCTTT.

This chain links TRBV27 with TRBJ1-2; 9 positions agree with TRBD1. Germline-derived CDR1 and CDR2 are MNHEY and SMNVEV (reference sequence). The J segment lost 7 bases and the V segment lost 10 bases, leaving 10 bases of the junction unmatched. The CDR3 loop spans 13 amino acids. CDR3 nucleotide sequence: TGTGCCACCCTGCACACAGGGGGCCTTGGCTACACCTTC. Protein: CATLHTGGLGYTF.

The V and J genes are TRBV5-5 and TRBJ1-4, with a tentative D call TRBD1 (5 bases). The CDR3 is 14 amino acids. Germline values: CDR1 SGHKS, CDR2 YYEKEE (reference sequence). Trimming removed 3 bases at V and 2 bases at J, with 8 bases between. CDR3 DNA: TGTGCCAGCAGCTGGGGGGTGACTAATGAAAAACTGTTTTTT. As protein: CASSWGVTNEKLFF.

V gene TRBV28 combines with J gene TRBJ2-1, with 8 positions matching TRBD2. J lost 2 bases, V lost 6 bases, and 3 bases had no gene match. This CDR3 contains 14 residues. The germline CDR1 and CDR2 sequences are MDHEN and SYDVKM. DNA for the CDR3: TGTGCCAGCAGCCTAGCGGGCCCCTACAATGAGCAGTTCTTC. It encodes CASSLAGPYNEQFF.

The chain carries TRBV2 and TRBJ2-1, with 11 bases lining up with TRBD2. Germline V gene data show CDR1 as SNHLY and CDR2 as FYNNEI. The trim removed 4 bases at V and 6 bases at J, leaving 5 bases unmatched. This CDR3 is built from 15 residues. The DNA of the CDR3 is TGTGCCAGCAGTGGACTAGCGGGATACCGCAATGAGCAGTTCTTC. Amino acids: CASSGLAGYRNEQFF.

The chain recombines TRBV7-2 with TRBJ2-1; TRBD2 matches 13 bases. The germline V gene encodes CDR1 SGHTA and CDR2 FQGNSA. V lost 5 bases, J lost 12 bases, and 13 bases stayed unmatched. The CDR3 is 16 residues long. CDR3 loop: CASSPGLAGALGGQFF. The DNA for the CDR3 is TGTGCCAGCAGCCCCGGACTAGCGGGGGCCCTTGGGGGGCAGTTCTTC.

The chain employs TRBV7-9 and TRBJ2-7; a weak D match, TRBD1 (6 bases). The CDR3 sequence is 13 residues long. Germline lookup yields CDR1 SEHNR and CDR2 FQNEAQ (reference sequence). The V end lost 5 bases, the J end lost 3 bases, and 11 bases lay between the germline ends. CDR3 amino acids: CASSEGQFYEQYF. DNA of the CDR3: TGTGCCAGCAGCGAGGGACAATTCTACGAGCAGTACTTC.

This chain connects TRBV29-1 to TRBJ2-2; 7 positions agree with TRBD2. The CDR3 consists of 12 residues. From germline, CDR1 is SQVTM and CDR2 ANQGSEA. V lost 7 bases to trimming and J lost 7 bases; unmatched junction nucleotides: 6. The CDR3 protein is CSGEGGFGELFF. The DNA of the CDR3 is TGCAGCGGGGAGGGAGGATTCGGGGAGCTGTTTTTT.

The rearrangement joins TRBV11-2 to TRBJ1-1; TRBD1 matches at 9 bases. From germline, CDR1 is SGHAT and CDR2 FQNNGV. The CDR3 has 16 residues. Unmatched junction bases numbered 8, after V lost 5 bases and J lost 1 base. The CDR3 here is CASSQQGARPNTEAFF. In DNA, the CDR3 is TGTGCCAGCAGCCAACAGGGGGCAAGGCCGAACACTGAAGCTTTCTTT.

The J gene is TRBJ1-1, the V gene TRBV6-5, with D possibly being TRBD1 (5 bases). Germline values: CDR1 MNHEY, CDR2 SVGAGI. V was clipped by 8 bases and J by 0 bases, with 10 bases between them. This CDR3 comprises 13 residues. CDR3: CASSEGLNTEAFF. CDR3 nucleotide sequence: TGTGCCAGCTCGGAGGGGTTGAACACTGAAGCTTTCTTT.

V usage is TRBV5-4 and J usage is TRBJ2-3, with 8 bases identical to TRBD2. The CDR3 extends over 16 amino acids. Trimming at V came to 4 bases and at J to 3 bases, leaving 10 bases not matched to a gene. CDR1 and CDR2 (germline): SGHNT, YYREEE (reference sequence). Here the CDR3 DNA reads TGTGCCAGCAGCAAGGCGCCAAGCGGGAGAACAGATACGCAGTATTTT. It yields the protein CASSKAPSGRTDTQYF.

The V and J genes are TRBV10-3 and TRBJ2-1; no definite D call. CDR3 length: 16 residues. Trimming pared 0 bases from V and 5 bases from J, leaving 14 bases between. Germline values: CDR1 ENHRY, CDR2 SYGVKD. CDR3 residues: CAISESEVIKNNEQFF. CDR3 DNA: TGTGCCATCAGTGAGTCCGAGGTAATCAAAAACAATGAGCAGTTCTTC.

For the CDR3, the DNA is TGTGCCACCAGTGGTTCACCGGGACAGGGAGACTATGGCTACACCTTC. It specifies CATSGSPGQGDYGYTF. The chain has TRBV24-1 and TRBJ1-2, with TRBD1 identical over 9 bases. This CDR3 has 16 residues. Germline CDR1 is KGHDR and CDR2 is SFDVKD. J was trimmed by 3 bases and V by 5 bases; bases with no gene match: 9.

The rearrangement links TRBV12-5 to TRBJ2-7; a weak D match, TRBD1 (6 bases). Germline V CDR1 and CDR2: LGHNT, FRNRAP. This CDR3 spans 15 amino acids. V was shortened by 5 bases and J by 2 bases, with 16 bases between the two germline ends. The CDR3 coding sequence is TGTGCTAGTGGTGGTAAACAGGGACGGGCCTACGAGCAGTACTTC. Encoded protein: CASGGKQGRAYEQYF.

The V call is TRBV18, the J call TRBJ2-1; D ambiguous. This CDR3 is 14 amino acids long. Germline CDR1 and CDR2: KGHSH and LQKENI. Trimming removed 0 bases from V and 2 bases from J, with 5 bases in between. The CDR3 here is CASSPPGPYNEQFF. In DNA form, the CDR3 reads TGTGCCAGCTCACCACCTGGGCCCTACAATGAGCAGTTCTTC.

CDR3 bases: TGTGCCAGCAGCCCCACGACAGGGGCGTTGGTGGAGACCCAGTACTTC. Translating gives CASSPTTGALVETQYF. The J gene is TRBJ2-5, the V gene TRBV9, with TRBD1 matching over 8 bases. This CDR3 contains 16 residues. Germline V lookup: CDR1 SGDLS, CDR2 YYNGEE. V shed 4 bases and J 5 bases; nucleotides not matched to a gene: 13.

This chain uses TRBV25-1 with TRBJ2-1; D is uncertain. CDR1 and CDR2 (germline): MGHDK, SYGVNS. The CDR3 totals 12 residues. Trimming shortened V by 5 bases and J by 10 bases, and 12 bases separated the two germline ends. For the CDR3, the DNA is TGTGCCAGCAGTATCAGACCAGGCGAGCAGTTCTTC. Residues: CASSIRPGEQFF.

As for this clone: The same CDR3 arises from other DNA sequences in this sample as well. The V call is TRBV5-1, the J call TRBJ2-7; possibly TRBD2 for D (5 bases). Trimming left V 1 base short and J 4 bases short, with 12 bases between. Germline V gene data show CDR1 as SGHRS and CDR2 as YFSETQ. This CDR3 contains 14 residues. CDR3 amino acids: CASSLSTGGYEQYF. In DNA form, the CDR3 reads TGCGCCAGCAGCTTGTCTACTGGAGGATACGAGCAGTACTTC.

The rearrangement joins TRBV11-2 to TRBJ2-7; D may be TRBD1 (5 bases). The germline V gene has CDR1 SGHAT and CDR2 FQNNGV. Between the trimmed V and J ends, which lost 5 bases and 4 bases, there was a span of 18 bases. This CDR3 contains 15 residues. CDR3 loop: CASSQGPDGAYEQYF. The DNA of the CDR3 is TGTGCCAGCAGCCAAGGGCCGGATGGGGCATACGAGCAGTACTTC.

The chain is built from TRBV28 and TRBJ2-1, with 7 nucleotides matching TRBD2. The V gene's germline CDR1 is MDHEN and CDR2 SYDVKM. This CDR3 is built from 14 residues. Germline trimming cut 4 bases from V and 7 bases from J; bases unmatched to any gene: 7. CDR3 sequence: CASSSKRDGNEQFF. The CDR3 nucleotides are TGTGCCAGCAGTTCGAAGCGGGACGGAAATGAGCAGTTCTTC.

The chain couples TRBV15 to TRBJ1-1; a possible D gene is TRBD1 (5 bases). CDR1 and CDR2 (germline): LNHNV, YYDKDF (reference sequence). The CDR3 length is 17 residues. V lost 5 bases and J lost 1, with 20 bases in between. The DNA for the CDR3 is TGTGCCACCAGCCCGGGGGGTTGGCAGGCGACGAACACTGAAGCTTTCTTT. Its protein is CATSPGGWQATNTEAFF. The full variable domain, its missing parts supplied by reference TRBV15 and TRBJ1-1, is DAMVIQNPRYQVTQFGKPVTLSCSQTLNHNVMYWYQQKSSQAPKLLFHYYDKDFNNEADTPDNFQSRRPNTSFCFLDIRSPGLGDTAMYLCATSPGGWQATNTEAFFGQGTRLTVV.

The chain joins TRBV5-1 to TRBJ2-1; 8 nucleotides align to TRBD2. The V segment lost 5 bases and the J segment 0 bases; nucleotides outside the gene matches: 1. Germline loops: CDR1 SGHRS, CDR2 YFSETQ. CDR3 length: 14 amino acids. This chain's CDR3 is CASRREGSYNEQFF. The CDR3 DNA reads TGCGCCAGCAGACGGGAGGGCTCCTACAATGAGCAGTTCTTC.

CDR3 sequence reads: CATPGHHYEQYF. In DNA form, the CDR3 reads TGTGCCACCCCGGGACATCACTACGAGCAGTACTTC. The rearrangement links TRBV19 to TRBJ2-7, with D possibly matching TRBD1 (6 bases). In germline, CDR1 is LNHDA, CDR2 SQIVND (reference sequence). The ends were cut back, 10 bases at V and 3 bases at J, with 13 bases in the middle. This CDR3 is built from 12 residues.

The V gene is TRBV5-1, the J gene TRBJ1-2; 8 bases are a match to TRBD1. CDR3 length: 15 amino acids. CDR1 SGHRS and CDR2 YFSETQ come from the germline V gene. J lost 7 bases, V lost 2 bases, and 10 bases had no gene match. The DNA for the CDR3 is TGCGCCAGCAGCTTATACCTCAGGGGGCCAGGTGGCTACACCTTC. It translates to CASSLYLRGPGGYTF.